This T cell receptor (beta chain) stems from a study of cytomegalovirus exposure and HLA in healthy donors. Study results and limitations: The productive fraction for most TCR beta V segments was about 87% or about 30% in an earlier analysis.

Concerning this clone: As yet, its antigen is unknown.

From germline, CDR1 is LNHDA and CDR2 SQIVND (reference sequence). With 7 bases removed from V and 8 bases from J, the gap between germline ends came to 17 bases. This CDR3 has 13 residues. PCR primers comprised 60 Vbeta and 13 Jbeta primers. The repertoire was sequenced with immunoSEQ multiplex PCR; TCRdb's copy has only in-frame clones and lacks some. Here the sample spans about 160,000 clones, over 70% being singletons. The sample comprised PBMCs. The chain links TRBV19 to TRBJ1-2, with D perhaps matching TRBD1 (6 bases). This clonotype originated in a man between 45 and 60 years old in good health and CMV-seropositive. CDR3 in amino acids: CASTAGAVGGYTF. The CDR3 nucleotides read TGTGCCAGTACGGCGGGGGCCGTCGGGGGCTACACCTTC.